These T cell receptor beta chains were read from a single sample in a study of blood T cell repertoires in COVID-19. The repertoire was sequenced with immunoSEQ multiplex PCR; TCRdb's copy has only in-frame clones and lacks some. This table has about 160,000 clones, more than 75% appearing once. Specimen: peripheral blood. The receptor source for this set is a man aged 55 to 70 with active or convalescent COVID-19. Both conserved end residues are part of each CDR3. Each record gives: V gene, CDR3 protein.

V: TRBV6-1; CDR3: CASSDLHHTTQETQYF
V: TRBV19; CDR3: CATYSGGGTDTQYF
V: TRBV18; CDR3: CASSPSIGGANEKLFF
V: TRBV29-1; CDR3: CSAEGGWNEQFF
V: TRBV3-1/TRBV3-2; CDR3: CASTIGQGGTQYF
V: TRBV6-5; CDR3: CASSYSSGRASGELFF
V: TRBV5-8; CDR3: CASGKGQGLQPQHF
V: TRBV5-1; CDR3: CASSLGVAGAEQFF
V: TRBV28; CDR3: CASREAGATDTQYF
V: TRBV11-2; CDR3: CASSGGLYSNQPQHF
V: TRBV12-5; CDR3: CASGFRTRVTEAFF
V: TRBV10-1; CDR3: CASRGTGTGGDEQYF
V: TRBV19; CDR3: CASTPGQSTYEQYF
V: TRBV2; CDR3: CASRNRGYSNQPQHF
V: TRBV2; CDR3: CASSENWGVAKNIQYF
V: TRBV7-9; CDR3: CASSPSTGANEQYF
V: TRBV10-3; CDR3: CAISESSPGLAKSTQYF
V: TRBV7-2; CDR3: CASSLDPGGTEAFF
V: TRBV16; CDR3: CASSPLGQSSEAFF
V: TRBV18; CDR3: CASSPRGEGQKIRNTIYF
V: TRBV9; CDR3: CASSVAPGGPNQPQHF
V: TRBV4-1; CDR3: CASSQGQGPNTEAFF
V: TRBV6-5; CDR3: CASSYSRQGASGYTF
V: TRBV11-2; CDR3: CASSLGGLVREKLFF
V: TRBV7-9; CDR3: CASSLTSAGTGELFF
V: TRBV5-5; CDR3: CASSLWGRRSSYNEQFF
V: TRBV7-6; CDR3: CASSLSGTGNEQFF
V: TRBV10-3; CDR3: CATAGVQETQYF
V: TRBV18; CDR3: CASSPPLGGAKELFF
V: TRBV19; CDR3: CASRRPSGSSYNEQFF
V: TRBV12-3/TRBV12-4; CDR3: CASSAASEAGYTF
V: TRBV4-2; CDR3: CASSQDRGTSGTAKNIQYF
V: TRBV7-9; CDR3: CASSLGSDTEAFF
V: TRBV10-3; CDR3: CAISPLDRVSYGYTF
V: TRBV29-1; CDR3: CSVDFSRGVAQETQYF
V: TRBV9; CDR3: CASSVGAEGYEQYF
V: TRBV5-5; CDR3: CASSFRDRGTDTQYF
V: TRBV6-5; CDR3: CASRRQTNTGELFF
V: TRBV18; CDR3: CATPSEDLSTEAFF
V: TRBV5-1; CDR3: CASSPGRGISSYEQYF
V: TRBV6-1; CDR3: CASNRQGEKTQYF
V: TRBV28; CDR3: CASSFQGTPKGNTIYF